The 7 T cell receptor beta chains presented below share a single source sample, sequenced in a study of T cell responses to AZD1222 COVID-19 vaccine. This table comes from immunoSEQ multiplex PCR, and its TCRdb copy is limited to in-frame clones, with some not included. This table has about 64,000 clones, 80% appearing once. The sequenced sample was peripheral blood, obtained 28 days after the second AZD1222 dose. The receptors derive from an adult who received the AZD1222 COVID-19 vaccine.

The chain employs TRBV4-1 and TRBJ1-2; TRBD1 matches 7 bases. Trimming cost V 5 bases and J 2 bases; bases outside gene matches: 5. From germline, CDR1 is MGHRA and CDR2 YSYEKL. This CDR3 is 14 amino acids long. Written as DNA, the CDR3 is TGCGCCAGCAGCAGTGACAGGGTAAACTATGGCTACACCTTC. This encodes CASSSDRVNYGYTF.

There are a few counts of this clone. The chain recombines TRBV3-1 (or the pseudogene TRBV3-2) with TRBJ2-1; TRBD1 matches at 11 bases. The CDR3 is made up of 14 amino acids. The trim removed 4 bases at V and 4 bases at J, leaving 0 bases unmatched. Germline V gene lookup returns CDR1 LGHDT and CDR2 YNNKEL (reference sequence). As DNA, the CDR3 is TGTGCCAGCAGCCGGGACAGGGGGTACAATGAGCAGTTCTTC. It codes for CASSRDRGYNEQFF.

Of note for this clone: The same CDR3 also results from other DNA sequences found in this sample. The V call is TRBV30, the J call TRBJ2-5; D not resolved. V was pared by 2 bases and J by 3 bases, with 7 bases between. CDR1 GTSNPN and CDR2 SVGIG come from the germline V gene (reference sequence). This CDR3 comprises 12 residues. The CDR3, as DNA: TGTGCCTGGAGTAGAACAGAAGAGACCCAGTACTTC. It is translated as CAWSRTEETQYF.

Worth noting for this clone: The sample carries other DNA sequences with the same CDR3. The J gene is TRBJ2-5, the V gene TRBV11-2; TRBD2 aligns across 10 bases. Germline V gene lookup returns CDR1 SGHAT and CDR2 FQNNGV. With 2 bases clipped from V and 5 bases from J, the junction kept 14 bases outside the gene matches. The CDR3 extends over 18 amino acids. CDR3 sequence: CASSLPSGGSLGGETQYF. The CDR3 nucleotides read TGTGCCAGCAGCTTACCTAGCGGGGGTTCCCTCGGGGGGGAGACCCAGTACTTC.

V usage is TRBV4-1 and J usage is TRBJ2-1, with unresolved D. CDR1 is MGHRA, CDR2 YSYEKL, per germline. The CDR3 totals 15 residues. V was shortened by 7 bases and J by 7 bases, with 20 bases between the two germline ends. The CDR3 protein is CASTQNDGFLNEQFF. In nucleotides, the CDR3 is TGCGCCAGCACCCAGAACGATGGGTTCTTGAATGAGCAGTTCTTC.

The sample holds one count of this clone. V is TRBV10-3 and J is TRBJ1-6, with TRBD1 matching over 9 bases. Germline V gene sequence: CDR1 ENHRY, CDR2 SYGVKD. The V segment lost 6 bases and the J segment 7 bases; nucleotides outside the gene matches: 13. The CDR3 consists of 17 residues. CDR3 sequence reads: CAISLTGGGEQNSPLHF. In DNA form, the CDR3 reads TGTGCCATCAGCCTCACAGGGGGCGGAGAGCAAAATTCACCCCTCCACTTT.

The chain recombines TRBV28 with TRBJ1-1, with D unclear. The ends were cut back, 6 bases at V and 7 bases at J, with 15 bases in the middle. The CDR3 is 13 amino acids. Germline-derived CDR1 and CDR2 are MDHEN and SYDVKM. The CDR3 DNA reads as TGTGCCAGCAGCCGCCGCCAGGTCTTTGAAGCTTTCTTT. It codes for CASSRRQVFEAFF.